A single sample is the source of the 31 T cell receptor beta chains below, sequenced in a study of regulatory T cells in long-lasting Graves disease. Through Arm-PCR of CDR3 regions and iRepertoire HTBI primers, TCR beta libraries were built. TCRdb re-analysed the multiplex PCR reads in MiXCR, keeping a single row per CDR3 protein. The table lists under 450,000 distinct CDR3 sequences, about 20% of them singletons. Time point reported: persistent/refractory GD, antithyroid drugs over 5 years with positive TRAb. RNA from PBMCs was the source of the TCR library. This specimen was peripheral blood mononuclear cells (PBMCs), taken when the disease was refractory, from a patient treated with antithyroid drugs. The receptor set was obtained from a female donor with Graves disease.

The chain links TRBV5-1 to TRBJ2-7; 11 nucleotides align to TRBD1. The junction had 3 bases not matched to a gene; V was cut back by 2 bases and J by 2 bases. The germline CDR1 and CDR2 sequences are SGHRS and YFSETQ. This CDR3 is 15 amino acids long. The CDR3 protein is CASSLSGQGAYEQYF. For the CDR3, the DNA is TGCGCCAGCAGCTTATCGGGACAGGGGGCCTACGAGCAGTACTTC.

Many counts were recorded for this clonotype. The chain combines TRBV20-1 with TRBJ2-6; 9 nucleotides align to TRBD2. The length of the CDR3 is 16 residues. Germline values: CDR1 DFQATT, CDR2 SNEGSKA (reference sequence). V dropped 6 bases and J dropped 1; count of bases not matched to a gene: 7. This CDR3 is CSALAGNPSGANVLTF. The CDR3 nucleotides are TGCAGTGCGCTAGCGGGAAACCCATCTGGGGCCAACGTCCTGACTTTC.

This chain joins TRBV30 and TRBJ1-1; the D is unclear. Germline loops: CDR1 GTSNPN, CDR2 SVGIG (reference sequence). V lost 2 bases to trimming and J lost 2 bases, with 6 bases between them. The CDR3 spans 12 residues. The CDR3 DNA sequence: TGTGCCTGGAGTCTGGGTAACACTGAAGCTTTCTTT. Amino acids: CAWSLGNTEAFF.

This clonotype has a handful of counts. A junction end diverges from the germline sequence, so it may reflect a read error. The chain is built from TRBV2 and TRBJ2-6; perhaps TRBD1 as D (5 bases). This CDR3 comprises 14 residues. Germline V gene data show CDR1 as SNHLY and CDR2 as FYNNEI. CDR3 sequence reads: CASSPQSGANVPTF. The CDR3 coding sequence is TGTGCCAGCAGTCCGCAATCTGGGGCCAACGTCCCGACTTTC.

The table lists this clonotype with a few counts. The rearrangement joins TRBV30 to TRBJ1-1; D gene uncertain. The V end lost 0 bases, the J end lost 6 bases, and 11 bases lay between the germline ends. This CDR3 has 13 residues. Per germline, CDR1 GTSNPN and CDR2 SVGIG (reference sequence). CDR3 nucleotides: TGTGCCTGGAGTGTATCTGTGTACGCTGAAGCTTTCTTT. Protein product: CAWSVSVYAEAFF.

Many counts were recorded for this clonotype. The gene calls are TRBV6-1 and TRBJ2-5; 7 bases agree with TRBD1. Losses at the gene ends were 3 bases for V and 5 bases for J; bases not matched to a gene: 0. This CDR3 contains 12 residues. Germline values: CDR1 MNHNS, CDR2 SASEGT. In nucleotides, the CDR3 is TGTGCCAGCAGTGAGACAGGGGAGACCCAGTACTTC. Translation gives CASSETGETQYF.

This clonotype was found many times. The chain employs TRBV2 and TRBJ2-5, with TRBD2 matching over 8 bases. The CDR3 consists of 14 residues. Germline-derived CDR1 and CDR2 are SNHLY and FYNNEI. J gave up 5 bases and V 5 bases, and 7 bases lay outside the gene matches. The CDR3 sequence: CASSLSGAQETQYF. CDR3 coding DNA: TGTGCCAGCAGTCTTAGCGGGGCGCAGGAGACCCAGTACTTC.

A word on this clonotype: A read error may explain this, as a much larger clone is one base away. The chain carries TRBV2 and TRBJ2-2; perhaps D is TRBD1 or TRBD2 (7 bases each). The CDR3 runs to 12 residues. From germline, CDR1 is SNHLY and CDR2 FYNNEI. The CDR3 is CTSGTDRGELFF. DNA for the CDR3: TGTACCAGCGGGACGGACAGGGGGGAGCTGTTTTTT.

Points on this clonotype: The conserved phenylalanine or tryptophan is not found at the CDR3 terminus, so this likely reflects a read error. V gene TRBV6-1 combines with J gene TRBJ2-5; 12 bases match TRBD2. CDR1 is MNHNS and CDR2 is SASEGT in the germline V gene. V lost 5 bases and J lost 3; bases outside the gene matches: 4. The CDR3 length is 15 residues. The CDR3 DNA sequence: TGTGCCAGCAGTCCTAGACTAGCGGGAGAAGAGACCCAGTACCTC. Protein product: CASSPRLAGEETQYL.

This clonotype occurred a few times. The chain has TRBV20-1 and TRBJ1-1; D unclear. CDR3 length: 13 amino acids. Between the trimmed V and J ends, which lost 3 bases and 1 base, there was a span of 9 bases. CDR1 is DFQATT and CDR2 is SNEGSKA in the germline V gene (reference sequence). The CDR3 region is CSASRQENTEAFF. The CDR3 DNA is TGCAGTGCTAGTCGCCAGGAGAACACTGAAGCTTTCTTT.

The chain joins TRBV2 to TRBJ2-3; possible D gene TRBD1, 6 bases. CDR3 length: 17 residues. Trimming took off 5 bases at V and 4 bases at J, with 22 bases between the two ends. Germline values: CDR1 SNHLY, CDR2 FYNNEI. CDR3 nucleotide sequence: TGTGCCAGCAGTTCGAGGGGGTTGGCTAGCTCAGCAGATACGCAGTATTTT. Translated, it gives CASSSRGLASSADTQYF. The complete variable domain, with remaining parts taken from reference TRBV2 and TRBJ2-3, reads EPEVTQTPSHQVTQMGQEVILRCVPISNHLYFYWYRQILGQKVEFLVSFYNNEISEKSEIFDDQFSVERPDGSNFTLKIRSTKLEDSAMYFCASSSRGLASSADTQYFGPGTRLTVL.

This clonotype was recorded many times. The gene calls are TRBV28 and TRBJ2-7; D assignment may be TRBD1 or TRBD2 (5 bases each). Germline lookup yields CDR1 MDHEN and CDR2 SYDVKM. The CDR3 covers 14 residues. V was cut by 5 bases and J by 4 bases, with 15 bases left in between. The CDR3 DNA reads TGTGCCAGCAGTCCAACCGGGACCACATACGAGCAGTACTTC. The encoded protein is CASSPTGTTYEQYF.

This clonotype has at least ten counts. The chain joins TRBV6-2 or TRBV6-3 to TRBJ1-1; a possible D gene is TRBD1 (6 bases). The V end lost 8 bases, the J end lost 2 bases, and 12 bases lay between the germline ends. In germline, CDR1 is MNHEY, CDR2 SVGEGT. The CDR3 spans 13 residues. The CDR3 spells CASGTDRNTEAFF. The DNA of the CDR3 is TGTGCCAGCGGAACGGACAGAAACACTGAAGCTTTCTTT.

This clonotype was counted a few times. The chain is built from TRBV4-2 and TRBJ1-4, with a tentative D call TRBD1 (5 bases). V lost 0 bases and J lost 6, with 11 bases in between. Germline assignment: CDR1 LGHNA and CDR2 YNFKEQ. The CDR3 loop spans 15 amino acids. CDR3 amino acids: CASSQDWRGDEKLFF. The CDR3 DNA is TGTGCCAGCAGCCAAGATTGGAGGGGAGATGAAAAACTGTTTTTT.

For the CDR3, the DNA is TGTGCCAGCAGCGCATCGTTCGGGGTGGACGAGCAGTACTTC. Amino acids: CASSASFGVDEQYF. The chain employs TRBV7-9 and TRBJ2-7; D may be TRBD2 (5 bases). V was shortened by 5 bases and J by 5 bases, with 16 bases between the two germline ends. Germline loops: CDR1 SEHNR, CDR2 FQNEAQ (reference sequence). This CDR3 contains 14 residues. Drawing the rest from reference TRBV7-9 and TRBJ2-7, the complete variable domain is DTGVSQNPRHKITKRGQNVTFRCDPISEHNRLYWYRQTLGQGPEFLTYFQNEAQLEKSRLLSDRFSAERPKGSFSTLEIQRTEQGDSAMYLCASSASFGVDEQYFGPGTRLTVT.

The sample holds many counts of this clonotype. The chain is built from TRBV30 and TRBJ1-2; the D is unclear. V was shortened by 4 bases and J by 8 bases, with 11 bases between the two germline ends. Germline CDR1 GTSNPN, CDR2 SVGIG (reference sequence). The CDR3 runs 11 residues. The DNA of the CDR3 is TGTGCCTGGATTCTGGCAGGAGGCTACACCTTC. Protein: CAWILAGGYTF.

This clonotype was detected ten times or more. This chain uses TRBV6-2 or TRBV6-3 with TRBJ2-1; 8 nucleotides match TRBD1. The CDR3 runs 15 residues. V trimming: 7 bases; J trimming: 0 bases; junction bases outside the gene matches: 5. Germline CDR1 MNHEY, CDR2 SVGEGT. Here the CDR3 DNA reads TGTGCCAGCACCCGGACAGGGAACTCCTACAATGAGCAGTTCTTC. Amino acid sequence: CASTRTGNSYNEQFF.

The chain links TRBV9 to TRBJ2-7; 7 nucleotides align to TRBD2. Germline CDR1 SGDLS, CDR2 YYNGEE. With V trimmed by 0 bases and J by 3 bases, 3 bases remained unmatched. The CDR3 covers 14 residues. The CDR3 nucleotides are TGTGCCAGCAGCGTAGGGGGGGGAGGCTACGAGCAGTACTTC. It specifies CASSVGGGGYEQYF. Supplemented by reference TRBV9 and TRBJ2-7, the full variable domain reads DSGVTQTPKHLITATGQRVTLRCSPRSGDLSVYWYQQSLDQGLQFLIQYYNGEERAKGNILERFSAQQFPDLHSELNLSSLELGDSALYFCASSVGGGGYEQYFGPGTRLTVT.

In its sample, this clonotype was seen a few times. The chain couples TRBV30 to TRBJ2-7; D remains unclear. Germline V lookup: CDR1 GTSNPN, CDR2 SVGIG (reference sequence). The CDR3 is made up of 14 amino acids. Trimming stripped 0 bases from V and 2 bases from J, with 11 bases between. The DNA of the CDR3 is TGTGCCTGGAGTGTACATACTGGCACCTACGAGCAGTACTTC. Translation: CAWSVHTGTYEQYF.

This clonotype is a singleton in its sample. The chain carries TRBV6-1 and TRBJ2-2; 12 bases match TRBD2. Unmatched junction bases numbered 6, after V lost 6 bases and J lost 7 bases. The germline V gene encodes CDR1 MNHNS and CDR2 SASEGT. The length of the CDR3 is 15 residues. CDR3 sequence reads: CASRLTSGSVGELFF. As DNA, the CDR3 is TGTGCCAGCAGATTGACTAGCGGGAGCGTCGGGGAGCTGTTTTTT.

The chain has TRBV6-1 and TRBJ2-6; D is uncertain. Deletions cut 2 bases from V and 3 bases from J, with 8 bases between. Germline assignment: CDR1 MNHNS and CDR2 SASEGT. This CDR3 is 15 amino acids long. CDR3 loop: CASSEPVGGANVLTF. In DNA form, the CDR3 reads TGTGCCAGCAGTGAACCCGTGGGTGGGGCCAACGTCCTGACTTTC.

V and J are TRBV29-1 and TRBJ2-7, with unresolved D. This CDR3 is built from 10 residues. The germline V gene has CDR1 SQVTM and CDR2 ANQGSEA. V lost 4 bases, J lost 2 bases, and 3 bases lay in between. The CDR3 sequence is CSVVAYEQYF. Written as DNA, the CDR3 is TGCAGCGTTGTTGCCTACGAGCAGTACTTC.

This clonotype was counted at least ten times. The J gene is TRBJ2-7, the V gene TRBV6-1; tentative D call: TRBD1 (6 bases). The length of the CDR3 is 16 residues. The V gene lost 3 bases and the J gene lost 4 bases, with 19 bases spanning the gap. Looked up from germline, CDR1 is MNHNS and CDR2 is SASEGT. The CDR3 coding sequence is TGTGCCAGCAGTGAGCAGGACAGCCCAATCTTGTACGAGCAGTACTTC. This sequence encodes CASSEQDSPILYEQYF.

V gene TRBV15 combines with J gene TRBJ2-7; maybe TRBD1 (7 bases). Germline-derived CDR1 and CDR2 are LNHNV and YYDKDF (reference sequence). V was shortened by 2 bases and J by 4 bases, with 15 bases between the two germline ends. The CDR3 spans 15 residues. CDR3 DNA: TGTGCCACCAGCAGATTCCAGGGGGGAGGATACGAGCAGTACTTC. This encodes CATSRFQGGGYEQYF.

This clonotype occurred a few times. The V call is TRBV20-1, the J call TRBJ1-1, with D hard to call. Trimming took 0 bases from V and 4 from J, leaving 12 bases between them. Germline CDR1 is DFQATT and CDR2 is SNEGSKA (reference sequence). CDR3 length: 14 amino acids. CDR3 sequence reads: CSAREFWVGTEAFF. The CDR3 DNA is TGCAGTGCTAGAGAATTTTGGGTGGGCACTGAAGCTTTCTTT.

This clonotype was seen repeatedly, ten times or more. The rearrangement uses TRBV6-1 and TRBJ2-7, with D possibly matching TRBD1 (6 bases). Trimming removed 7 bases at V and 0 bases at J, with 25 bases between. Germline CDR1 MNHNS, CDR2 SASEGT. This CDR3 region has 18 residues. CDR3 protein: CASMGTRDGRLSSYEQYF. For the CDR3, the DNA is TGTGCCAGCATGGGGACACGGGATGGACGACTAAGCTCCTACGAGCAGTACTTC.

The gene calls are TRBV4-3 and TRBJ2-2; D is ambiguous. Trimming shortened V by 0 bases and J by 5 bases, and 19 bases separated the two germline ends. This CDR3 is 18 amino acids long. CDR1 and CDR2 from the germline V gene are LGHNA and YSLEER. CDR3 nucleotide sequence: TGCGCCAGCAGCCAAGATACTTTGGGTTTAGGGCGTACCGGGGAGCTGTTTTTT. It yields the protein CASSQDTLGLGRTGELFF.

To note about this clonotype: The germline gene is not matched at one end of the junction; a read error may be the cause. The chain has TRBV11-2 and TRBJ1-1; D is perhaps TRBD1 (5 bases). CDR1 and CDR2 from the germline V gene are SGHAT and FQNNGV. The CDR3 extends over 17 amino acids. For the CDR3, the DNA is TGTGCCAGCAGCCCAAACAGGAGGAGGTTGGTGAACACTGAAGCTTTGTTT. Its translation: CASSPNRRRLVNTEALF.

This clonotype was recorded at least ten times. The chain employs TRBV2 and TRBJ2-7; TRBD1 might be the D (5 bases). Germline CDR1 is SNHLY and CDR2 is FYNNEI. Trimming removed 4 bases at V and 2 bases at J, with 9 bases between. CDR3 length equals 13 residues. The CDR3 loop is CASSVARAYEQYF. The CDR3 nucleotides read TGTGCCAGCAGTGTTGCCAGGGCCTACGAGCAGTACTTC.

This clonotype was seen many times. V gene TRBV6-2 or TRBV6-3 combines with J gene TRBJ2-7, with 7 bases lining up with TRBD1. V shed 5 bases and J 6 bases; nucleotides not matched to a gene: 7. Germline V gives CDR1 MNHEY, CDR2 SVGEGT. The CDR3 totals 13 residues. The chain's CDR3 is CASSEYRGTEQYF. CDR3 bases: TGTGCCAGCAGTGAATACAGGGGAACCGAGCAGTACTTC.

This clonotype appeared many times. This chain links TRBV20-1 with TRBJ2-4; D unresolved. Between the trimmed V and J ends, which lost 6 bases and 0 bases, there was a span of 15 bases. This CDR3 has 15 amino acids. CDR1 and CDR2 (germline): DFQATT, SNEGSKA (reference sequence). The CDR3 reads CSATDTDLAKNIQYF. The CDR3 nucleotides read TGCAGTGCCACCGACACCGATCTAGCCAAAAACATTCAGTACTTC.